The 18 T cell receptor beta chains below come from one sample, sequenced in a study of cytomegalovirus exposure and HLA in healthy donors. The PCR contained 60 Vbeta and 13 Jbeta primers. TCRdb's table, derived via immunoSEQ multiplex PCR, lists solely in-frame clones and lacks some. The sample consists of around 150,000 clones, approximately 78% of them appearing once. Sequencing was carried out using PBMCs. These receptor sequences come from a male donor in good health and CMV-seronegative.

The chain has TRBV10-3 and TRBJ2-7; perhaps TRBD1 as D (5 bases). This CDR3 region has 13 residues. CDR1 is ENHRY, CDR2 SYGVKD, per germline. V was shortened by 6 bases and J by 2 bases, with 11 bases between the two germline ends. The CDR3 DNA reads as TGTGCCATCAGGGACACCTACACCTACGAGCAGTACTTC. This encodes CAIRDTYTYEQYF.

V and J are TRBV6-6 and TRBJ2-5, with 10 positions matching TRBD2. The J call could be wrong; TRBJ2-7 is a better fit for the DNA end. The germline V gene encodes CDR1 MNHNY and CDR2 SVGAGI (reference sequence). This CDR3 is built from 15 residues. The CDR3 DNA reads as TGTGCCAGCAGTTACCCCCTAGCGGGAGCGTACGAGCAGTACTTC. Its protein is CASSYPLAGAYEQYF.

The CDR3 DNA sequence: TGTGCCAGCAGCTTGGATCCTAGCGGGGGCCTCTCCTACGAGCAGTACTTC. This encodes CASSLDPSGGLSYEQYF. The chain carries TRBV5-4 and TRBJ2-7, with 10 bases that match TRBD2. V lost 0 bases, J lost 0 bases, and 6 bases stayed unmatched. The CDR3 consists of 17 residues. The germline gives CDR1 SGHNT, CDR2 YYREEE (reference sequence). The full variable domain, completed using reference TRBV5-4 and TRBJ2-7, is ETGVTQSPTHLIKTRGQQVTLRCSSQSGHNTVSWYQQALGQGPQFIFQYYREEENGRGNFPPRFSGLQFPNYSSELNVNALELDDSALYLCASSLDPSGGLSYEQYFGPGTRLTVT.

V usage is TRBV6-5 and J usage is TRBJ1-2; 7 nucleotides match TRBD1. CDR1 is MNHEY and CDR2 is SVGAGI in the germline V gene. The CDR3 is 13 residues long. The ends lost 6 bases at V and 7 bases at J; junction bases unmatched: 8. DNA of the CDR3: TGTGCCAGCAGCTCTGACAGGGCCCCTGGCTACACCTTC. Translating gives CASSSDRAPGYTF.

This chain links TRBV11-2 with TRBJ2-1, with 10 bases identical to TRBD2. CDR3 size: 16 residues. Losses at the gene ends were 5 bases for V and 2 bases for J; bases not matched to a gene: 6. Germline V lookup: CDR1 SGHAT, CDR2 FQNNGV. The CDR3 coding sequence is TGTGCCAGCAGCCCTCTAGCGGGAGTAACCTACAATGAGCAGTTCTTC. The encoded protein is CASSPLAGVTYNEQFF.

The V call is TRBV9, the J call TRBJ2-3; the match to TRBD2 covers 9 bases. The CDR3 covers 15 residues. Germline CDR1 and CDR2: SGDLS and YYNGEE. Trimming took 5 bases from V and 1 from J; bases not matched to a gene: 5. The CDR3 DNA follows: TGTGCCAGCAGTGCTAGCGGGACGGGCACAGATACGCAGTATTTT. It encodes CASSASGTGTDTQYF.

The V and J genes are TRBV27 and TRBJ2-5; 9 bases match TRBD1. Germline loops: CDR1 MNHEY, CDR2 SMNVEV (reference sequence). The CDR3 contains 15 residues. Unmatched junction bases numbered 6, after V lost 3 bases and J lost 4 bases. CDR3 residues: CASSLTTGGGETQYF. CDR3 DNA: TGTGCCAGCAGTTTGACGACAGGGGGGGGAGAGACCCAGTACTTC.

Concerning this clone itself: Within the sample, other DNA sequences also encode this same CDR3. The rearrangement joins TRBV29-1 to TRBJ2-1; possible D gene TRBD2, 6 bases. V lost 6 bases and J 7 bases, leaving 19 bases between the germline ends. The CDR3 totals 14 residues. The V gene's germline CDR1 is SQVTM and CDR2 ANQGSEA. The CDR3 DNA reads TGCAGCGTCAGTGGGCCGGGACTCTCTAATGAGCAGTTCTTC. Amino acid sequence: CSVSGPGLSNEQFF.

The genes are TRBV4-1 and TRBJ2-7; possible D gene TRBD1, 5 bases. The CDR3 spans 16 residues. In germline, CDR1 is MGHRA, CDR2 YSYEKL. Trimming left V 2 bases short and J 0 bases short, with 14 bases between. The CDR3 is CASSQRLGVSSYEQYF. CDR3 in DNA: TGCGCCAGCAGCCAAAGGTTAGGGGTGAGCTCCTACGAGCAGTACTTC.

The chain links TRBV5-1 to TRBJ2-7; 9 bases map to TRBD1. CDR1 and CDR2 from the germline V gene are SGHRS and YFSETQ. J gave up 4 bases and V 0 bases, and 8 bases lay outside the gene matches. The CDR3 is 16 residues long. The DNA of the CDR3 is TGCGCCAGCAGCTTGGGGCTCCGGGACAGGGCGTACGAGCAGTACTTC. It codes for CASSLGLRDRAYEQYF.

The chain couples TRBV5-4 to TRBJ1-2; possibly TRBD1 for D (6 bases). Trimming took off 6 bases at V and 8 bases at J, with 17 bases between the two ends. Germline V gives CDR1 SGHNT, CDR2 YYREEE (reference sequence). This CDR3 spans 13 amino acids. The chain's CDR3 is CASNSLQGHGYTF. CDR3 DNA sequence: TGTGCCAGCAACTCCCTGCAGGGGCACGGCTACACCTTC.

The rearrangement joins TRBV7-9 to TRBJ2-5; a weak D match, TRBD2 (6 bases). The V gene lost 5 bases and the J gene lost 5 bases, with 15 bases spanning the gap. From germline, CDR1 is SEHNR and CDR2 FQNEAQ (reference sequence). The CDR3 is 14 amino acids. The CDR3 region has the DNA TGTGCCAGCAGCCCTGGAGGGCTTCGCGAGACCCAGTACTTC. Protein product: CASSPGGLRETQYF.

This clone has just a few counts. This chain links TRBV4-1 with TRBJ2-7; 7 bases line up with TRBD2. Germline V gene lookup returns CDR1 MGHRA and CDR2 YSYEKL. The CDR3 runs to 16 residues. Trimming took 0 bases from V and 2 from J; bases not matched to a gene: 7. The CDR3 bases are TGCGCCAGCAGCCAAGACCATCTAGCGGTCGCCTACGAGCAGTACTTC. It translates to CASSQDHLAVAYEQYF.

Here the CDR3 DNA reads TGTGCCAGCAGCTGGCAGGGTAAAGGCTACACCTTC. Translation gives CASSWQGKGYTF. V gene TRBV5-6 combines with J gene TRBJ1-2, with D possibly matching TRBD1 (5 bases). The CDR3 runs 12 residues. Trimming took 3 bases from V and 8 from J, leaving 11 bases between them. CDR1 and CDR2 from the germline V gene are SGHDT and YYEEEE.

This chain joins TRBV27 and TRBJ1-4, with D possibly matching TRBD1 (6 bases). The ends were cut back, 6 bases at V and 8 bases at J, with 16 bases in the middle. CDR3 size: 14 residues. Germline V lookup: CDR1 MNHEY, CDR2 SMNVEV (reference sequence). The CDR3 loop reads CASSPDSQGEKLFF. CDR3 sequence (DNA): TGTGCCAGCAGCCCCGACAGCCAGGGGGAAAAACTGTTTTTT.

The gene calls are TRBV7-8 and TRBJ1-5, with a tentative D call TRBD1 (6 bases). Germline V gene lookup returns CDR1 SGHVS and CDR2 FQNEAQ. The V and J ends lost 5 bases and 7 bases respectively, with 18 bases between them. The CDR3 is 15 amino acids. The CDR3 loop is CASSAWGGAGQPQHF. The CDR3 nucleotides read TGTGCCAGCAGCGCATGGGGGGGGGCGGGGCAGCCCCAGCATTTT.

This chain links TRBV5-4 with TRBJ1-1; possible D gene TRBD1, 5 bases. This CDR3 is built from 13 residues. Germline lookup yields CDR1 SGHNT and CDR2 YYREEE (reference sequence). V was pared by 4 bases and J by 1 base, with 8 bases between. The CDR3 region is CASSPTGNTEAFF. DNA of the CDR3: TGTGCCAGCAGCCCTACAGGGAACACTGAAGCTTTCTTT.

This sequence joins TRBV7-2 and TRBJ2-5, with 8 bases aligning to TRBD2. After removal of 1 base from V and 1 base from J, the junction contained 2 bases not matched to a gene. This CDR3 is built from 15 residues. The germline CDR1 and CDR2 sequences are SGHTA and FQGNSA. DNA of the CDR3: TGTGCCAGCAGCTTAGACGGGGGGGCCCAAGAGACCCAGTACTTC. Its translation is CASSLDGGAQETQYF.